Many counts were recorded for the clone carrying this T cell receptor (beta chain). The antigen is undetermined. Amplification of TCR beta CDR3 regions used RNA transcripts. First-round RT-PCR with HTBI primers preceded a second-round multiplex PCR. Each CDR3 protein gets one entry after TCRdb re-called the multiplex PCR reads with MiXCR. The table records some 400,000 distinct CDR3 sequences, approximately 20% of them present only once. A duration under 3 months, NOSPECS ≥4, CAS ≥3 and moderate-to-severe activity characterized the donors with ophthalmopathy. The data belong to a study of Graves' ophthalmopathy and Graves' hyperthyroidism. The study's findings and limits: Most expanded clonotypes from thyroid (those above 0.001 frequency) were also found in blood.

The CDR3 consists of 15 residues. V shed 5 bases and J shed 1 base, with 11 bases lying between them. CDR1 and CDR2 (germline): MDHEN, SYDVKM. This clonotype was sampled from a woman under 30 with Graves' ophthalmopathy. The chain combines TRBV28 with TRBJ2-2; D not resolved. The specimen was peripheral blood. The CDR3 loop reads CASSPVKRNTGELFF. CDR3 coding DNA: TGTGCCAGCAGTCCCGTCAAGCGGAACACCGGGGAGCTGTTTTTT.